This T cell receptor (beta chain) is from a study of cytomegalovirus exposure and HLA in healthy donors. Primers for the PCR totalled 60 Vbeta and 13 Jbeta. TCRdb keeps only in-frame clones here, not all; method: immunoSEQ multiplex PCR. This table holds approximately 140,000 clones, roughly 80% found once. The CDR3 runs to 14 residues. Germline V CDR1 and CDR2: KGHSH, LQKENI. V was trimmed by 0 bases and J by 7 bases, leaving 12 bases between them. This TCR was sampled from a girl between 2 and 10 years old in good health and CMV-seronegative. The chain joins TRBV18 to TRBJ2-5; D might be TRBD2 (6 bases). The sequencing input was PBMCs. In DNA, the CDR3 is TGTGCCAGCTCACCACCGTGGCAGGGAGGGACCCAGTACTTC. It codes for CASSPPWQGGTQYF.